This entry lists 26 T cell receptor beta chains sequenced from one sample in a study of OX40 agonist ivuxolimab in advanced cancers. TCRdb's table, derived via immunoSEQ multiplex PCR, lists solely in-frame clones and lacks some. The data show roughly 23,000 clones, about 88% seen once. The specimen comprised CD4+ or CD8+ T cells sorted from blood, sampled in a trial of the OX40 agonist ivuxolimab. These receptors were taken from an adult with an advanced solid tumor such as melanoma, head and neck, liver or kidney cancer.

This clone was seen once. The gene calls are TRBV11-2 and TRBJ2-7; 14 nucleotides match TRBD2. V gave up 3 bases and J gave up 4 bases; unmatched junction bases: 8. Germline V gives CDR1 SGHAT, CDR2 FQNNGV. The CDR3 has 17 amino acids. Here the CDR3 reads CASSFGGLAGVRYEQYF. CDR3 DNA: TGTGCCAGCAGCTTCGGGGGACTAGCGGGAGTCCGATACGAGCAGTACTTC.

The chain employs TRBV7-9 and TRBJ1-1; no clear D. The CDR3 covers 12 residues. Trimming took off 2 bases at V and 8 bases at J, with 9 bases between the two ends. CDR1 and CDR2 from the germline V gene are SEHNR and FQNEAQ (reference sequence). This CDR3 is CASSLNGREAFF. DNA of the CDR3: TGTGCCAGCAGCTTAAACGGCAGAGAAGCTTTCTTT.

The CDR3 spells CAWSRLPSGGTYEQYF. The CDR3 region has the DNA TGTGCCTGGAGCCGACTCCCTAGCGGGGGGACCTACGAGCAGTACTTC. The chain recombines TRBV30 with TRBJ2-7; 11 nucleotides match TRBD2. V shed 3 bases, J shed 2 bases, and the junction held 9 bases outside the gene matches. The CDR3 totals 16 residues. Germline V CDR1 and CDR2: GTSNPN, SVGIG (reference sequence). The full variable domain, in which reference TRBV30 and TRBJ2-7 provide the parts outside the CDR3, is SQTIHQWPATLVQPVGSPLSLECTVEGTSNPNLYWYRQAAGRGLQLLFYSVGIGQISSEVPQNLSASRPQDRQFILSSKKLLLSDSGFYLCAWSRLPSGGTYEQYFGPGTRLTVT.

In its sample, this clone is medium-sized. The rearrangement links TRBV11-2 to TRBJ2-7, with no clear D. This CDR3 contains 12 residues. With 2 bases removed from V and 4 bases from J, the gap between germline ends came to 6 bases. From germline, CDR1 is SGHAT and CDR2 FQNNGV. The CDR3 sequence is CASSLTYYEQYF. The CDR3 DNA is TGTGCCAGCAGCTTAACCTATTACGAGCAGTACTTC.

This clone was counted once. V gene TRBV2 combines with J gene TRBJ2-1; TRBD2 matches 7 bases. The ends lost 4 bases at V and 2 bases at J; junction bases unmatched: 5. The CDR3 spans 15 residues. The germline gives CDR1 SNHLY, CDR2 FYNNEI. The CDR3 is CASSGREPAYNEQFF. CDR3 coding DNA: TGTGCCAGCAGTGGGCGGGAGCCGGCCTACAATGAGCAGTTCTTC.

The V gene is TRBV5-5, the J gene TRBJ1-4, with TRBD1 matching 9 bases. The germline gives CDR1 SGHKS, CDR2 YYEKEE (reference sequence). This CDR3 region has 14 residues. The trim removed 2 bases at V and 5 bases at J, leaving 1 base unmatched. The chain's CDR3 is CASSFGTGNEKLFF. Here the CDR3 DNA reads TGTGCCAGCAGCTTCGGGACAGGGAATGAAAAACTGTTTTTT.

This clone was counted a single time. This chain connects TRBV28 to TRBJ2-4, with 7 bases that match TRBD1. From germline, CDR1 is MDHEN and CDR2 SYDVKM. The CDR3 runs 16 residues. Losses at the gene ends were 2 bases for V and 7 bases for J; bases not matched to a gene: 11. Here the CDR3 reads CASSLPTADRENIQYF. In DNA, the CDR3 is TGTGCCAGCAGTTTACCTACAGCAGACAGGGAGAACATTCAGTACTTC. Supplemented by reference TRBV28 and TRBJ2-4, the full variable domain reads DVKVTQSSRYLVKRTGEKVFLECVQDMDHENMFWYRQDPGLGLRLIYFSYDVKMKEKGDIPEGYSVSREKKERFSLILESASTNQTSMYLCASSLPTADRENIQYFGAGTRLSVL.

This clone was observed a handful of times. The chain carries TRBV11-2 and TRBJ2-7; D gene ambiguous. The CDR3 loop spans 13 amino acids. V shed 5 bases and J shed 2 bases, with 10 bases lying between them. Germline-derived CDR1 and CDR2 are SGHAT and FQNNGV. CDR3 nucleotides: TGTGCCAGCAGCGGGGATGGTCCCTACGAGCAGTACTTC. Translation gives CASSGDGPYEQYF.

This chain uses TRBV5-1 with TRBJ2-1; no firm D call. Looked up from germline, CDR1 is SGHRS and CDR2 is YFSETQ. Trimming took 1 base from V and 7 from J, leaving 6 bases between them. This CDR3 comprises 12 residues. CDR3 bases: TGCGCCAGCAGCTTGAGGGTTAATGAGCAGTTCTTC. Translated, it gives CASSLRVNEQFF.

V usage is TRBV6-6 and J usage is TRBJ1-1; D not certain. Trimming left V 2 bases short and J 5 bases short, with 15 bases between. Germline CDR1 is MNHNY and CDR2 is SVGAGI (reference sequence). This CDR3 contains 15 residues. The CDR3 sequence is CASSYVKSLGTEAFF. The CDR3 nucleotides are TGTGCCAGCAGTTACGTGAAGTCGCTAGGGACTGAAGCTTTCTTT.

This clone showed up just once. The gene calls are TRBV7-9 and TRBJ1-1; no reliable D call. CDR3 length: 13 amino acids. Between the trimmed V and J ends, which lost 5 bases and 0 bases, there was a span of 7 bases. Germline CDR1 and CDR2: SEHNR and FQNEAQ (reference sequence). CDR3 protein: CASSPPVNTEAFF. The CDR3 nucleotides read TGTGCCAGCAGCCCACCAGTGAACACTGAAGCTTTCTTT.

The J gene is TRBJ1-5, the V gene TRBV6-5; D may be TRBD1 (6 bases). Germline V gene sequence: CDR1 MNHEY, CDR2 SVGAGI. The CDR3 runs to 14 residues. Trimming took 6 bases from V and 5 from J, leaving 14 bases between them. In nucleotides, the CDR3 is TGTGCCAGCAGGTCCGGCAGGGGAGATCAGCCCCAGCATTTT. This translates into CASRSGRGDQPQHF.

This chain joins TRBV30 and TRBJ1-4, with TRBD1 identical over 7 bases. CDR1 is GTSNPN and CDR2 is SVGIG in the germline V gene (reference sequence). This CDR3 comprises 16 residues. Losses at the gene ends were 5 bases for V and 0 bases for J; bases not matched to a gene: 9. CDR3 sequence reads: CAWSRGQLATNEKLFF. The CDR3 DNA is TGTGCCTGGTCTAGGGGACAGCTCGCAACTAATGAAAAACTGTTTTTT.

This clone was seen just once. CDR3 bases: TGTGCCAGCAGCGGGACGCCATACGAGCAGTACTTC. Its protein product is CASSGTPYEQYF. The genes are TRBV6-5 and TRBJ2-7, with D possibly being TRBD1 or TRBD2 (5 bases each). The CDR3 is made up of 12 amino acids. CDR1 and CDR2 from the germline V gene are MNHEY and SVGAGI. V lost 6 bases to trimming and J lost 4 bases, with 10 bases between them.

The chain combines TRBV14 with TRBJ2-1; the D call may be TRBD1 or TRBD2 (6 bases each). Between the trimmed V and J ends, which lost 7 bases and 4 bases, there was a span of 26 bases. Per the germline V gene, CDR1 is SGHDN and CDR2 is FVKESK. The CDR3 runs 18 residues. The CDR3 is CASTWGDTRLPSYNEQFF. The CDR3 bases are TGTGCCAGCACTTGGGGGGACACTCGGTTGCCCTCTTACAATGAGCAGTTCTTC. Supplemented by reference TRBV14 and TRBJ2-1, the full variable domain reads EAGVTQFPSHSVIEKGQTVTLRCDPISGHDNLYWYRRVMGKEIKFLLHFVKESKQDESGMPNNRFLAERTGGTYSTLKVQPAELEDSGVYFCASTWGDTRLPSYNEQFFGPGTRLTVL.

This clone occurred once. CDR3 sequence reads: CASSVVEDRVTDTQYF. In DNA form, the CDR3 reads TGTGCCAGCAGCGTAGTCGAAGATCGGGTTACAGATACGCAGTATTTT. This sequence joins TRBV9 and TRBJ2-3; D is ambiguous. The germline CDR1 and CDR2 sequences are SGDLS and YYNGEE. The CDR3 runs to 16 residues. The germline V and J ends were trimmed by 0 bases and 3 bases, with 14 bases remaining between them.

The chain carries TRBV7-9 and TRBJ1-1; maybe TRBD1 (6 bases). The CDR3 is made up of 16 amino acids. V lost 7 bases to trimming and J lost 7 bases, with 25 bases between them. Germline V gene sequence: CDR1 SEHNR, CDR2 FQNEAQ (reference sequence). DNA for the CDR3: TGTGCCAGCACTACCGCCGGGGGGGCGCGGAAAGGTGAAGCTTTCTTT. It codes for CASTTAGGARKGEAFF.

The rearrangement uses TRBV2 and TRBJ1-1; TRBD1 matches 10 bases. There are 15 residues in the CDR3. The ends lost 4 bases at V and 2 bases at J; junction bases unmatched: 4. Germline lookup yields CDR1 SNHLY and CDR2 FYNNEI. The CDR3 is CASSVDRGPNTEAFF. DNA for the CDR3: TGTGCCAGCAGTGTAGACAGGGGGCCTAACACTGAAGCTTTCTTT.

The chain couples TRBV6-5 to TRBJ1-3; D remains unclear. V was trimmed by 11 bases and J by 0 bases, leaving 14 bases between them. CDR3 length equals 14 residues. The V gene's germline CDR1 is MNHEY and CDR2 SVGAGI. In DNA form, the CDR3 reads TGTGCCTCAGAGAAGGACGTCTCTGGAAACACCATATATTTT. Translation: CASEKDVSGNTIYF.

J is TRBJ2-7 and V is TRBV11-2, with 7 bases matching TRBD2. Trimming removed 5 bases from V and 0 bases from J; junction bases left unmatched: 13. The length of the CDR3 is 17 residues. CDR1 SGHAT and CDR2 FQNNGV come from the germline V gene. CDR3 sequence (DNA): TGTGCCAGCAGCCAAGAGGCGGGAGCCCGTTCCTCCTACGAGCAGTACTTC. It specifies CASSQEAGARSSYEQYF.

In nucleotides, the CDR3 is TGTGCCAGCAGGGGACTAGCGGGAGGGACCGGGGAGCTGTTTTTT. Its translation is CASRGLAGGTGELFF. This chain joins TRBV27 and TRBJ2-2, with TRBD2 matching over 16 bases. Losses at the gene ends were 6 bases for V and 5 bases for J; bases not matched to a gene: 0. The CDR3 runs to 15 residues. Germline CDR1 and CDR2: MNHEY and SMNVEV (reference sequence).

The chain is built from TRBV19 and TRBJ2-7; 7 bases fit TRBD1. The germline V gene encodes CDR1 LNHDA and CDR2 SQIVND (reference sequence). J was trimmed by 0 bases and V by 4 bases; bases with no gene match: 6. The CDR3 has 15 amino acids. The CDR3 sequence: CASSKGQASSYEQYF. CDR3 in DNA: TGTGCCAGTAGTAAAGGACAGGCTAGCTCCTACGAGCAGTACTTC.

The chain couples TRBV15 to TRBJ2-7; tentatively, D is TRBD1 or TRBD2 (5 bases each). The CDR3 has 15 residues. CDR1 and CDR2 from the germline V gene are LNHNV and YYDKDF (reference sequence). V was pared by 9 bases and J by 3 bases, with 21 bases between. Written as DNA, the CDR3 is TGTGCCACTCAGTCCGGGACCCAGGGCAACTACGAGCAGTACTTC. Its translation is CATQSGTQGNYEQYF.

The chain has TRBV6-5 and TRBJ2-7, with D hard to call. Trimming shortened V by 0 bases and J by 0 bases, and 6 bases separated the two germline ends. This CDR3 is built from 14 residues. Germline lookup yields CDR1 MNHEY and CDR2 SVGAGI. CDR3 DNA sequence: TGTGCCAGCAGTTACTCGGCTAGCTCCTACGAGCAGTACTTC. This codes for CASSYSASSYEQYF.

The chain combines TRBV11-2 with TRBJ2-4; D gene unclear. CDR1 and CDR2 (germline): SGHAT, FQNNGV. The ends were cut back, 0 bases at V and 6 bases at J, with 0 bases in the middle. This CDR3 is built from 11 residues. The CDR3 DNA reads TGTGCCAGCAGCTTAGAAAACATTCAGTACTTC. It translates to CASSLENIQYF.

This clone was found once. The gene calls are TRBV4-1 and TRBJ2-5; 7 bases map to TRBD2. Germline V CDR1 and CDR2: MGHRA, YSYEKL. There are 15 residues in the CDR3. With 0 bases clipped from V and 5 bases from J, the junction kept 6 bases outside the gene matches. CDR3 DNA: TGCGCCAGCAGCCAAGATCCGCGGGAGACGGAGACCCAGTACTTC. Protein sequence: CASSQDPRETETQYF.